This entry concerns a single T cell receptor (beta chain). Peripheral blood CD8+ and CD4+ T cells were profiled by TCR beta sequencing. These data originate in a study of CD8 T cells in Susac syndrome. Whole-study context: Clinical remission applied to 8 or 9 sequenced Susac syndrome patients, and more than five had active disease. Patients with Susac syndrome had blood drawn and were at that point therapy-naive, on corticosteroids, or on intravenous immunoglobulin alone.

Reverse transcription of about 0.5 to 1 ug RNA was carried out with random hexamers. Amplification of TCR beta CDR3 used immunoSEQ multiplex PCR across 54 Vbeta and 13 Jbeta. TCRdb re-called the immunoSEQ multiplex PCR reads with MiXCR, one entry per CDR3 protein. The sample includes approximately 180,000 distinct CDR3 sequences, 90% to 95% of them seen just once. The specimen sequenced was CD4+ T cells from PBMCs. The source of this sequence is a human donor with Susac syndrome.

The DNA for the CDR3 is TGCAGCGCTAGACAGGATTCGGCCCCTACTTCCGAGCAGTACTTC. Translation gives CSARQDSAPTSEQYF. V is TRBV29-1 and J is TRBJ2-7, with a tentative D call TRBD1 (6 bases). CDR3 length equals 15 residues. Looked up from germline, CDR1 is SQVTM and CDR2 is ANQGSEA. V shed 7 bases and J shed 6 bases, with 25 bases lying between them.